This TCR beta chain was recovered during a study of blood T cell repertoires in COVID-19. Study as a whole: COVID-19 samples from acute and convalescent phases originated in the United States, Italy and Spain. Sample material is recorded as cDNA or gDNA derived from T cells, B-cell-depleted T cells, or PBMCs.

Original data processing: Reference gene primers were amplified, and this amplification served to estimate nucleated cell counts. Using immunoSEQ multiplex PCR, the repertoire was profiled, and TCRdb retains in-frame clones only, with some absent. The V and J calls and the clone size are those of that table, but D and trimming were determined from the DNA. Of 40,000 to 55,000 clones detected, around 86% appear once; the ten largest clones hold approximately 15%. The sample consisted of peripheral blood. The clonotype comes from a human donor in a cohort sampled during active COVID-19.

CDR3 region: CASSLLAGTDTQYF. CDR3 DNA: TGTGCCAGCAGTTTACTAGCGGGCACAGATACGCAGTATTTT. The chain links TRBV2 to TRBJ2-3, with 8 bases lining up with TRBD2. Germline-derived CDR1 and CDR2 are SNHLY and FYNNEI. The CDR3 totals 14 residues. The V segment lost 5 bases and the J segment 1 base; nucleotides outside the gene matches: 2.